Listed below are T cell receptor beta chains from one sample, sequenced in a study of blood T cell repertoires in COVID-19. Repertoires were generated with immunoSEQ multiplex PCR, while TCRdb's copy carries only in-frame clones and drops some. The data hold 65,000 to 90,000 clones, with 60% to 80% observed a single time. What was sequenced was peripheral blood. The receptors were gathered from a man aged 70 or older with active or convalescent COVID-19. CDR3s include the opening cysteine and the closing phenylalanine or tryptophan. The order of the fields is J gene, D gene, clone size, CDR3 length, V gene, CDR3 protein, CDR3 DNA. D genes are given only for firm matches. Only some rows state a clone size, as once, few, many or a class for expanded clones.

>TRBJ1-4|TRBD1|-|14|TRBV2
CASSLGQGIEKLFF
TGTGCCAGCAGCTTGGGACAGGGGATAGAAAAACTGTTTTTT
>TRBJ2-3|-|-|13|TRBV28
CASRDSSTDTQYF
TGTGCCAGCAGGGACAGTAGCACAGATACGCAGTATTTT
>TRBJ2-3|-|-|13|TRBV28
CACLRGGTDTQYF
TGTGCCTGCCTTCGAGGCGGGACAGATACGCAGTATTTT
>TRBJ1-6|-|-|14|TRBV30
CAWSTGGADSPLHF
TGTGCCTGGAGTACCGGGGGGGCAGATTCACCCCTCCACTTT
>TRBJ2-7|-|-|15|TRBV7-3
CASSLTGAGKNEQYF
TGTGCCAGCAGCTTAACAGGTGCAGGGAAAAACGAGCAGTACTTC
>TRBJ1-2|-|-|12|TRBV5-1
CASSLDRDGYTF
TGCGCCAGCAGCTTGGACAGGGATGGCTACACCTTC
>TRBJ1-5|-|few|18|TRBV15
CATSRGGGADAGNQPQHF
TGTGCCACCAGCAGAGGCGGGGGTGCGGACGCTGGGAATCAGCCCCAGCATTTT
>TRBJ1-4|-|-|14|TRBV25-1
CASSQGSPNEKLFF
TGTGCCAGCAGTCAAGGGAGCCCCAATGAAAAACTGTTTTTT
>TRBJ1-1|-|few|14|TRBV6-5
CASRQMGLNTEAFF
TGTGCCAGCAGACAAATGGGCCTGAACACTGAAGCTTTCTTT
>TRBJ2-7|-|-|14|TRBV6-1
CASSERGLSYEQYF
TGTGCCAGCAGTGAGCGAGGTTTGAGCTACGAGCAGTACTTC
>TRBJ2-7|TRBD2|-|11|TRBV5-1
CASGEGYEQYF
TGCGCCAGCGGGGAGGGTTACGAGCAGTACTTC
>TRBJ2-3|-|-|15|TRBV11-3
CASSLFTGDTDTQYF
TGTGCCAGCAGCTTATTTACGGGGGACACAGATACGCAGTATTTT
>TRBJ2-7|-|-|15|TRBV10-1
CASSLGQPGSYEQYF
TGCGCCAGCAGCCTCGGACAGCCAGGCTCCTACGAGCAGTACTTC
>TRBJ2-7|-|-|15|TRBV2
CASTDSQGGTYEQYF
TGTGCCAGCACTGACAGCCAGGGAGGAACCTACGAGCAGTACTTC
>TRBJ1-5|-|-|14|TRBV15
CATSRDRGWQPQHF
TGTGCCACCAGCAGAGATCGGGGGTGGCAGCCCCAGCATTTT
>TRBJ1-6|TRBD1|few|15|TRBV5-6
CASSNIQGIDSPLHF
TGTGCCAGCAGCAACATACAGGGGATCGATTCACCCCTCCACTTT
>TRBJ2-3|-|once|15|TRBV6-5
CASSAYYTSTDTQYF
TGTGCCAGCAGCGCATACTATACTAGCACAGATACGCAGTATTTT
>TRBJ2-7|TRBD2|-|14|TRBV7-9
CASSAQLAGDEQYF
TGTGCCAGCAGCGCCCAACTAGCGGGGGACGAGCAGTACTTC
>TRBJ2-1|-|-|15|TRBV28
CASSSRDSLGMSSFF
TGTGCCAGCAGTTCGCGGGACTCTCTAGGGATGAGCAGTTTCTTC
>TRBJ2-3|TRBD2|-|16|TRBV7-3
CASSSGLAGHTDTQYF
TGTGCCAGCAGCTCCGGACTAGCGGGACACACAGATACGCAGTATTTT
>TRBJ2-2|-|-|14|TRBV2
CASRDSANTGELFF
TGTGCCAGCAGGGACAGTGCCAACACCGGGGAGCTGTTTTTT
>TRBJ2-7|-|-|12|TRBV30
CAWSVTGYEQYF
TGTGCCTGGAGTGTAACCGGGTACGAGCAGTACTTC
>TRBJ2-1|TRBD1|-|15|TRBV7-2
CASRPTGSKYNEQFF
TGTGCCAGCAGACCGACAGGGAGCAAGTACAATGAGCAGTTCTTC
>TRBJ2-1|-|few|13|TRBV3-1/TRBV3-2
CASRDTRRDEQFF
TGTGCCAGCAGGGACACCAGAAGGGATGAGCAGTTCTTC
>TRBJ2-7|-|few|17|TRBV5-1
CASSPAAGGGFSYEQYF
TGCGCCAGCAGCCCTGCCGCTGGCGGGGGCTTCTCCTACGAGCAGTACTTC
>TRBJ2-2|TRBD1|-|14|TRBV19
CASSITGEHEELFF
TGTGCCAGTAGTATAACAGGGGAACACGAGGAGCTGTTTTTT
>TRBJ1-5|-|few|15|TRBV6-5
CASSLGRGYDQPQHF
TGTGCCAGCAGTCTCGGGAGGGGATACGATCAGCCCCAGCATTTT
>TRBJ2-7|TRBD1|-|15|TRBV5-1
CASSLRQGRGYEQYF
TGCGCCAGCAGCTTGAGACAGGGACGAGGCTACGAGCAGTACTTC
>TRBJ1-3|TRBD1|once|14|TRBV5-1
CASSLTGEGNTIYF
TGCGCCAGCAGCTTAACAGGGGAGGGAAACACCATATATTTT
>TRBJ1-4|-|-|13|TRBV27
CASRLATNEKLFF
TGTGCCAGCCGGTTAGCGACTAATGAAAAACTGTTTTTT
>TRBJ2-3|TRBD2|once|16|TRBV24-1
CATSPGTSGAQDTQYF
TGTGCCACCAGCCCCGGGACTAGCGGGGCTCAAGATACGCAGTATTTT
>TRBJ1-3|-|-|13|TRBV28
CASSISSGNTIYF
TGTGCCAGCAGTATTAGCTCTGGAAACACCATATATTTT
>TRBJ2-7|TRBD1|once|12|TRBV29-1
CSATGQNYEQYF
TGCAGCGCAACGGGACAGAACTACGAGCAGTACTTC
>TRBJ1-6|TRBD1|-|15|TRBV6-4
CASRGPGTGISPLHF
TGTGCCAGCAGGGGACCCGGGACAGGGATATCACCCCTCCACTTT